One sample yielded the 24 T cell receptor beta chains listed below, sequenced in a study of siplizumab effects on memory and regulatory T cells. The table came from immunoSEQ multiplex PCR; TCRdb's copy has only in-frame clones and leaves some out. The sample contains 55,000 to 70,000 clones, approximately 95% of which appear only once. The specimen was CD8+ T cells sorted from blood. The receptors were sampled from a human donor in good health.

This chain links TRBV25-1 with TRBJ2-2, with TRBD1 identical over 7 bases. This CDR3 has 14 residues. V dropped 5 bases and J dropped 0; count of bases not matched to a gene: 0. The germline CDR1 and CDR2 sequences are MGHDK and SYGVNS. The CDR3 protein is CASSQGANTGELFF. The CDR3 nucleotides read TGTGCCAGCAGTCAGGGGGCGAACACCGGGGAGCTGTTTTTT.

The chain has TRBV9 and TRBJ1-1; no clear D gene. V lost 2 bases and J 6 bases, leaving 11 bases between the germline ends. From germline, CDR1 is SGDLS and CDR2 YYNGEE. This CDR3 region has 13 residues. In DNA, the CDR3 is TGTGCCAGCAGCGTCAAAGGTCTCGCTGAAGCTTTCTTT. Encoded protein: CASSVKGLAEAFF.

V and J are TRBV5-4 and TRBJ2-1; TRBD2 matches 12 bases. Germline CDR1 is SGHNT and CDR2 is YYREEE (reference sequence). This CDR3 region has 15 residues. J gave up 4 bases and V 2 bases, and 1 base lay outside the gene matches. The CDR3 spells CASSFGTSGYNEQFF. DNA of the CDR3: TGTGCCAGCAGCTTCGGGACTAGCGGGTACAATGAGCAGTTCTTC.

This clone was picked up a small number of times. V gene TRBV21-1 combines with J gene TRBJ2-7; TRBD2, the table's D call, was not compared with the DNA. TRBV21-1 is given as a pseudogene. This CDR3 contains 17 residues. Here the CDR3 DNA reads TGTGCCAGCAGTTGTACTAGCGGGAGGACCTCTCCCTACGAGCAGTACTTC. This codes for CASSCTSGRTSPYEQYF.

V gene TRBV28 combines with J gene TRBJ2-1; perhaps TRBD2 as D (5 bases). Germline CDR1 and CDR2: MDHEN and SYDVKM. The CDR3 has 15 amino acids. Deletions cut 2 bases from V and 5 bases from J, with 13 bases between. CDR3 amino acids: CASSLGAAEDNEQFF. CDR3 nucleotides: TGTGCCAGCAGTTTAGGCGCGGCGGAGGACAATGAGCAGTTCTTC.

J is TRBJ2-7 and V is TRBV5-4; D might be TRBD1 or TRBD2, each matching 5 bases. This CDR3 contains 14 residues. The ends were cut back, 0 bases at V and 2 bases at J, with 9 bases in the middle. Germline CDR1 and CDR2: SGHNT and YYREEE (reference sequence). CDR3 amino acids: CASSLGQGPYEQYF. DNA for the CDR3: TGTGCCAGCAGCTTGGGGCAGGGACCCTACGAGCAGTACTTC.

The rearrangement joins TRBV27 to TRBJ1-4; perhaps TRBD1 as D (5 bases). Germline V CDR1 and CDR2: MNHEY, SMNVEV (reference sequence). This CDR3 is 16 amino acids long. Trimming shortened V by 5 bases and J by 3 bases, and 16 bases separated the two germline ends. The CDR3 nucleotides read TGTGCCAGCAGTCACCGACAGTCAGCACCTAATGAAAAACTGTTTTTT. Amino acid sequence: CASSHRQSAPNEKLFF.

The V gene is TRBV21-1, the J gene TRBJ2-7; the tabulated D call, TRBD2, remains unverified against the DNA. TRBV21-1 is a recognized pseudogene. The CDR3 loop spans 15 amino acids. The CDR3 loop is CASSKKGLAAYEQYF. The DNA for the CDR3 is TGTGCCAGCAGCAAAAAGGGGCTAGCGGCCTACGAGCAGTACTTC.

This clone has just one count. The chain joins TRBV7-9 to TRBJ2-1, with D hard to call. V lost 7 bases and J lost 8, with 15 bases in between. CDR3 length: 13 amino acids. Germline V lookup: CDR1 SEHNR, CDR2 FQNEAQ (reference sequence). The CDR3 loop is CASISPGLDEQFF. DNA of the CDR3: TGTGCCAGCATCTCGCCTGGGTTAGATGAGCAGTTCTTC. The full variable domain, with the rest looked up from reference TRBV7-9 and TRBJ2-1, is DTGVSQNPRHKITKRGQNVTFRCDPISEHNRLYWYRQTLGQGPEFLTYFQNEAQLEKSRLLSDRFSAERPKGSFSTLEIQRTEQGDSAMYLCASISPGLDEQFFGPGTRLTVL.

V usage is TRBV29-1 and J usage is TRBJ2-7; D could derive from TRBD1 or TRBD2 (5 bases each). The germline CDR1 and CDR2 sequences are SQVTM and ANQGSEA. Trimming took 6 bases from V and 3 from J, leaving 15 bases between them. This CDR3 contains 13 residues. CDR3 loop: CSVSRDPGYEQYF. Written as DNA, the CDR3 is TGCAGCGTCAGTCGGGACCCCGGCTACGAGCAGTACTTC.

The chain recombines TRBV15 with TRBJ2-7; D might be TRBD2 (5 bases). Germline CDR1 LNHNV, CDR2 YYDKDF (reference sequence). Trimming pared 3 bases from V and 5 bases from J, leaving 8 bases between. The CDR3 is made up of 12 amino acids. CDR3 bases: TGTGCCACCAGCAGGGTCGGGGACGAGCAGTACTTC. It is translated as CATSRVGDEQYF.

V and J are TRBV28 and TRBJ2-7; the D gene is possibly TRBD1 (6 bases). Germline CDR1 MDHEN, CDR2 SYDVKM. V lost 3 bases and J 4 bases, leaving 13 bases between the germline ends. The length of the CDR3 is 14 residues. The CDR3 reads CASSFDRNRYEQYF. For the CDR3, the DNA is TGTGCCAGCAGTTTCGACAGGAATCGATACGAGCAGTACTTC.

V usage is TRBV2 and J usage is TRBJ1-4; D uncertain. The CDR3 spans 10 residues. The ends were cut back, 8 bases at V and 4 bases at J, with 2 bases in the middle. CDR1 is SNHLY and CDR2 is FYNNEI in the germline V gene. CDR3 in amino acids: CASFNEKLFF. CDR3 nucleotides: TGTGCCAGCTTTAATGAAAAACTGTTTTTT.

This clone was counted a few times. The gene calls are TRBV6-4 and TRBJ1-1; D is unclear. V lost 5 bases to trimming and J lost 4 bases, with 11 bases between them. Germline CDR1 reads MRHNA; CDR2 reads SNTAGT. This CDR3 has 13 residues. CDR3: CASSSREGTEAFF. The CDR3 DNA reads TGTGCCAGCAGTTCCCGGGAGGGCACTGAAGCTTTCTTT.

This chain uses TRBV29-1 with TRBJ1-2; maybe TRBD1 (5 bases). The CDR3 runs to 12 residues. The germline gives CDR1 SQVTM, CDR2 ANQGSEA. V lost 5 bases and J 7 bases, leaving 14 bases between the germline ends. CDR3 in DNA: TGCAGCGTTAATTGGGCAGGGTTTGGCTACACCTTC. Amino acids: CSVNWAGFGYTF.

The chain joins TRBV29-1 to TRBJ1-1; D perhaps matches TRBD1 (5 bases). The CDR3 runs 15 residues. Trimming took off 0 bases at V and 7 bases at J, with 18 bases between the two ends. The V gene's germline CDR1 is SQVTM and CDR2 ANQGSEA. CDR3 protein: CSVEDLHMGRIEAFF. The CDR3 bases are TGCAGCGTTGAAGATCTTCATATGGGACGGATTGAAGCTTTCTTT.

This clone was observed once. This chain links TRBV5-1 with TRBJ2-7; 7 bases are a match to TRBD2. With V trimmed by 4 bases and J by 5 bases, 12 bases remained unmatched. Germline loops: CDR1 SGHRS, CDR2 YFSETQ. The CDR3 is 15 residues long. The CDR3 DNA is TGCGCCAGCAGCGCCGGACTAGTGGCGAGAGACGAGCAGTACTTC. Protein: CASSAGLVARDEQYF.

The chain employs TRBV6-1 and TRBJ2-3; the match to TRBD1 covers 10 bases. The CDR3 covers 15 residues. CDR1 and CDR2 from the germline V gene are MNHNS and SASEGT. V was pared by 5 bases and J by 3 bases, with 5 bases of the junction left unmatched. The CDR3 sequence: CASSFRDRGTDTQYF. DNA of the CDR3: TGTGCCAGCAGTTTCCGGGACAGGGGAACAGATACGCAGTATTTT.

J is TRBJ1-5 and V is TRBV2; 7 bases match TRBD1. The ends lost 5 bases at V and 8 bases at J; junction bases unmatched: 15. The CDR3 length is 16 residues. Germline CDR1 reads SNHLY; CDR2 reads FYNNEI. CDR3 in DNA: TGTGCCAGCAGTCCTTTAGTGGCAGGGGGTCTTAAGCCCCAGCATTTT. It specifies CASSPLVAGGLKPQHF.

The chain couples TRBV13 to TRBJ2-3, with 14 bases that match TRBD2. The trim removed 5 bases at V and 3 bases at J, leaving 4 bases unmatched. Germline-derived CDR1 and CDR2 are PRHDT and FYEKMQ (reference sequence). CDR3 length: 16 amino acids. The CDR3 region is CASSRLAGGWTDTQYF. The CDR3 DNA sequence: TGTGCCAGCAGCAGACTAGCGGGAGGGTGGACAGATACGCAGTATTTT.

The chain recombines TRBV9 with TRBJ2-1; 7 bases are a match to TRBD1. Germline V CDR1 and CDR2: SGDLS, YYNGEE. Trimming took 0 bases from V and 7 from J; bases not matched to a gene: 4. This CDR3 contains 14 residues. Written as DNA, the CDR3 is TGTGCCAGCAGCGTAGGGTACAGGGGTAATGAGCAGTTCTTC. This translates into CASSVGYRGNEQFF.

This clone appeared a single time. A read error may account for a junction end that differs from germline. This chain uses TRBV7-7 with TRBJ2-5; 9 bases are shared with TRBD2. The CDR3 loop spans 15 amino acids. Germline V gene sequence: CDR1 SSHAT, CDR2 FNYEAQ (reference sequence). The CDR3 sequence: CASSQGLAKGETQYF. CDR3 DNA: TGTGCTAGCAGCCAAGGACTAGCGAAGGGAGAGACCCAGTACTTC.

This chain uses TRBV7-3 with TRBJ2-1; D is uncertain. The ends were cut back, 1 base at V and 0 bases at J, with 16 bases in the middle. This CDR3 has 18 residues. Germline V gives CDR1 SGHTA, CDR2 FQGTGA. The CDR3 here is CASSLNPSGPGSYNEQFF. Here the CDR3 DNA reads TGTGCCAGCAGCTTAAACCCTTCAGGTCCCGGCTCCTACAATGAGCAGTTCTTC.

The chain couples TRBV2 to TRBJ2-3; a possible D gene is TRBD2 (6 bases). CDR1 and CDR2 from the germline V gene are SNHLY and FYNNEI. Trimming took 11 bases from V and 3 from J, leaving 12 bases between them. The CDR3 is 12 residues long. The chain's CDR3 is CADYGGTDTQYF. CDR3 in DNA: TGTGCCGACTACGGGGGAACAGATACGCAGTATTTT. Based on the CDR3 plus reference TRBV2 and TRBJ2-3, the full variable domain is EPEVTQTPSHQVTQMGQEVILRCVPISNHLYFYWYRQILGQKVEFLVSFYNNEISEKSEIFDDQFSVERPDGSNFTLKIRSTKLEDSAMYFCADYGGTDTQYFGPGTRLTVL.